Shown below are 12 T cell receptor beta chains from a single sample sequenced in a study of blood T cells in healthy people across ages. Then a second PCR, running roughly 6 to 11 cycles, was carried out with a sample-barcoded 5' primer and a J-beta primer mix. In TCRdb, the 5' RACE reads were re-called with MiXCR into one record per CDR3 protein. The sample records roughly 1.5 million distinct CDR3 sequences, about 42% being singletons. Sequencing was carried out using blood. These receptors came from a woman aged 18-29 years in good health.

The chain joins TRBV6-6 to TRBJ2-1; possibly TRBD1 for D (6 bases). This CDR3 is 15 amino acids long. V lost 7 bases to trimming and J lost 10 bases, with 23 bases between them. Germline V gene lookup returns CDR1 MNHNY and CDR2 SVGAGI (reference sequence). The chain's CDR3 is CASTPGTWGLGEQFF. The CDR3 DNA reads TGTGCCAGCACCCCCGGGACATGGGGGCTTGGGGAGCAGTTCTTC.

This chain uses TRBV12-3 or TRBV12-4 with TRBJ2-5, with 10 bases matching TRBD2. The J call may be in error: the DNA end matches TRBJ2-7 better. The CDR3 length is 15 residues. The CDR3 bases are TGTGCCAGCACCCTCAGGAGCCTAGCGGGAGACGAGCAGTACTTC. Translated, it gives CASTLRSLAGDEQYF.

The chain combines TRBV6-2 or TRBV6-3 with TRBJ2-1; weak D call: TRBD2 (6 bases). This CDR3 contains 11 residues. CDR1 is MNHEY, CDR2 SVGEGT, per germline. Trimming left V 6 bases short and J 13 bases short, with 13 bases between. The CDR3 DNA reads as TGTGCCAGCAGCCCTCTACTAGCACAGTTCTTC. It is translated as CASSPLLAQFF.

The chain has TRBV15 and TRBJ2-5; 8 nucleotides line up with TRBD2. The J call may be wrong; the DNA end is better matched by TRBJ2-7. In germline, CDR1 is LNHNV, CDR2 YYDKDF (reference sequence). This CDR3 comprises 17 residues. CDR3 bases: TGTGCCACCAGCAGAGATCTGGTGACGATTAGCGGGATCGAGCAGTACTTC. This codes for CATSRDLVTISGIEQYF.

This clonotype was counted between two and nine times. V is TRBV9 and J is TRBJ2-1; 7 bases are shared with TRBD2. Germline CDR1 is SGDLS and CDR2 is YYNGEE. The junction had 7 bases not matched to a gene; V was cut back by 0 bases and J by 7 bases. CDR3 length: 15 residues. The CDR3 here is CASSVEGTTDNEQFF. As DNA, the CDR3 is TGTGCCAGCAGCGTAGAGGGGACTACCGATAATGAGCAGTTCTTC.

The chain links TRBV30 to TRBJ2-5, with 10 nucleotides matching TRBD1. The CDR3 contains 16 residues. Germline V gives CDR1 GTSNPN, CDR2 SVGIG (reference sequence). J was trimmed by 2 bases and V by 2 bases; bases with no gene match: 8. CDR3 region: CAWSMGGTGEQETQYF. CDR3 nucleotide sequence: TGTGCCTGGAGTATGGGCGGGACAGGGGAACAAGAGACCCAGTACTTC.

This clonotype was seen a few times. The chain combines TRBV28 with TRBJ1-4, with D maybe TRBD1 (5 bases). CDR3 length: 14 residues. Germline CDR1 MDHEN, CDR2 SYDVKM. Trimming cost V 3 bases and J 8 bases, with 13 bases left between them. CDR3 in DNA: TGTGCCAGCAGTTTCAGGGTGGTGCGCGAAAAACTGTTTTTT. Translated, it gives CASSFRVVREKLFF. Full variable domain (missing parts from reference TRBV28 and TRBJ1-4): DVKVTQSSRYLVKRTGEKVFLECVQDMDHENMFWYRQDPGLGLRLIYFSYDVKMKEKGDIPEGYSVSREKKERFSLILESASTNQTSMYLCASSFRVVREKLFFGSGTQLSVL.

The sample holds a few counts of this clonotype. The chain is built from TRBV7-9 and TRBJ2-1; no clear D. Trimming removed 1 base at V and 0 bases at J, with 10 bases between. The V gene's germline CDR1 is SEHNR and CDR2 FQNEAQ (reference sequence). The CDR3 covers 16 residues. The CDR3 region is CASSLGAGRSYNEQFF. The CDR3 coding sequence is TGTGCCAGCAGCTTAGGAGCCGGGCGCTCCTACAATGAGCAGTTCTTC. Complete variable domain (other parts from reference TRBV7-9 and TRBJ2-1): DTGVSQNPRHKITKRGQNVTFRCDPISEHNRLYWYRQTLGQGPEFLTYFQNEAQLEKSRLLSDRFSAERPKGSFSTLEIQRTEQGDSAMYLCASSLGAGRSYNEQFFGPGTRLTVL.

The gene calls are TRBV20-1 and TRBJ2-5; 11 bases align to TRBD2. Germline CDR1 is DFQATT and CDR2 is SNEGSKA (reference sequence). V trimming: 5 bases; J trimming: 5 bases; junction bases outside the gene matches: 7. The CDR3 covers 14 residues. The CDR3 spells CSASIAGGVETQYF. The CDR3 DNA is TGCAGTGCTTCGATAGCGGGGGGGGTGGAGACCCAGTACTTC.

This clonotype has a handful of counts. The CDR3: CSASAGASGTDTQYF. The CDR3 DNA reads TGCAGTGCTAGTGCCGGTGCTAGCGGCACAGATACGCAGTATTTT. V and J are TRBV20-1 and TRBJ2-3; TRBD2 might be the D (6 bases). From germline, CDR1 is DFQATT and CDR2 SNEGSKA (reference sequence). The CDR3 covers 15 residues. Trimming left V 3 bases short and J 1 base short, with 14 bases between.

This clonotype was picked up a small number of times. The CDR3 DNA reads TGCGCCAGCAGCCACGACTCTGGAAACACCATATATTTT. This gives the protein CASSHDSGNTIYF. The gene calls are TRBV5-1 and TRBJ1-3; the D is unclear. Trimming stripped 4 bases from V and 0 bases from J, with 5 bases between. The CDR3 extends over 13 amino acids. Germline CDR1 and CDR2: SGHRS and YFSETQ.

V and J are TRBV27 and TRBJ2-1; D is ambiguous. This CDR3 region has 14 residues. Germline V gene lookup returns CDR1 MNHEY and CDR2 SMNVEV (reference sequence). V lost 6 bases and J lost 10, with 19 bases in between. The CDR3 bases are TGTGCCAGCAGCCCCACGGGCCAACCCTACGAGCAGTTCTTC. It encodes CASSPTGQPYEQFF.